This TCR beta chain was identified during a study of OX40 agonist ivuxolimab in advanced cancers. TCRdb keeps only in-frame clones here, not all; method: immunoSEQ multiplex PCR. The sample includes 30,000 to 35,000 clones, about 82% of them seen just once. The sequencing used CD4+ or CD8+ T cells sorted from blood, collected in a trial of the OX40 agonist ivuxolimab. The origin of this receptor is an adult with an advanced solid tumor such as melanoma, head and neck, liver or kidney cancer.

The CDR3 sequence is CAISESVGQGSYEQYF. Here the CDR3 DNA reads TGTGCCATCAGTGAGTCCGTGGGACAGGGGTCCTACGAGCAGTACTTC. The chain couples TRBV10-3 to TRBJ2-7; 10 positions agree with TRBD1. CDR1 ENHRY and CDR2 SYGVKD come from the germline V gene. The CDR3 sequence is 16 residues long. V gave up 0 bases and J gave up 1 base; unmatched junction bases: 3.